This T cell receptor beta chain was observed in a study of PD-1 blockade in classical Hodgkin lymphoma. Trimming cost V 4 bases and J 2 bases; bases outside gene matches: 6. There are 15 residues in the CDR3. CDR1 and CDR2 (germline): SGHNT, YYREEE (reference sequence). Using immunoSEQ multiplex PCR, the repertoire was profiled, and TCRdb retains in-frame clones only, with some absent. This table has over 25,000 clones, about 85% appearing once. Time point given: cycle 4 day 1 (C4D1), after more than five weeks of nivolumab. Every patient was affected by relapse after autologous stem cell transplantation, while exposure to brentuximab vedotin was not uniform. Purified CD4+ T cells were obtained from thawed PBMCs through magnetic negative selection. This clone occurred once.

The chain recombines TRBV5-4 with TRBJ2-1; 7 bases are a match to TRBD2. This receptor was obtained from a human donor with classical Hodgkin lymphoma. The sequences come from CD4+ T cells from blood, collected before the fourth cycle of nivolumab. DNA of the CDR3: TGTGCCAGCAGCGGCCGGGACTATGCCTACAATGAGCAGTTCTTC. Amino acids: CASSGRDYAYNEQFF.